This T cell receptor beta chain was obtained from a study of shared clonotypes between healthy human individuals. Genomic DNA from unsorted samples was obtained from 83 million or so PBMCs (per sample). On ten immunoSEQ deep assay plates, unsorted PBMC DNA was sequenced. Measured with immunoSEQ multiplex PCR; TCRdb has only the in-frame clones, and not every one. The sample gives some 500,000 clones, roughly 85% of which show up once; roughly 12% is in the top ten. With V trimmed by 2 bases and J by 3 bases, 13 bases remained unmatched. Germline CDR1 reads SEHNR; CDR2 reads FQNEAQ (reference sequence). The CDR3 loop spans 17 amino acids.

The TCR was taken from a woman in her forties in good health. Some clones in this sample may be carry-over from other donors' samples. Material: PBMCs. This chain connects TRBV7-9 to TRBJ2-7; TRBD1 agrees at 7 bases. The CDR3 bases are TGTGCCAGCAGCTTACCCCCTGTACAGGGGCCACACTACGAGCAGTACTTC. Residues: CASSLPPVQGPHYEQYF.